Listed here are 13 T cell receptor beta chains from one sample, sequenced in a study of blood T cell repertoires in COVID-19. Sequenced by immunoSEQ multiplex PCR; TCRdb stores in-frame clones only, minus some. Of roughly 86,000 clones in the sample, around 92% were seen once. Sequencing was done on a sample of peripheral blood. These receptors were collected from a woman aged 45-65 years in a cohort sampled during active COVID-19.

The chain recombines TRBV3-1 (or the pseudogene TRBV3-2) with TRBJ2-5; D gene ambiguous. This CDR3 is built from 13 residues. Trimming took off 2 bases at V and 0 bases at J, with 4 bases between the two ends. Germline CDR1 LGHDT, CDR2 YNNKEL (reference sequence). CDR3 sequence (DNA): TGTGCCAGCAGCCAACAGTACCAAGAGACCCAGTACTTC. Protein: CASSQQYQETQYF.

V usage is TRBV11-3 and J usage is TRBJ1-2, with TRBD1 matching over 11 bases. Germline lookup yields CDR1 SGHNT and CDR2 YENEEA. The CDR3 loop spans 16 amino acids. The V gene end was trimmed by 4 bases and the J gene end by 0 bases; junction bases not matched to a gene: 4. The CDR3 region is CASSSPGQGANYGYTF. In nucleotides, the CDR3 is TGTGCCAGCAGCTCACCGGGACAGGGGGCTAACTATGGCTACACCTTC.

The chain joins TRBV7-3 to TRBJ2-5, with D tentatively TRBD1 (5 bases). V was pared by 2 bases and J by 4 bases, with 14 bases between. Germline V CDR1 and CDR2: SGHTA, FQGTGA. The CDR3 has 15 residues. CDR3 region: CASSLGQGPGETQYF. The CDR3 region has the DNA TGTGCCAGCAGCTTAGGGCAGGGCCCCGGAGAGACCCAGTACTTC. Variable domain in full (rest from reference TRBV7-3 and TRBJ2-5): GAGVSQTPSNKVTEKGKYVELRCDPISGHTALYWYRQSLGQGPEFLIYFQGTGAADDSGLPNDRFFAVRPEGSVSTLKIQRTERGDSAVYLCASSLGQGPGETQYFGPGTRLLVL.

The CDR3, as DNA: TGTGCCAGCAGCTCGGGACAGGGTAATGAAAAACTGTTTTTT. It yields the protein CASSSGQGNEKLFF. This chain joins TRBV28 and TRBJ1-4; 9 bases align to TRBD1. This CDR3 contains 14 residues. V lost 6 bases, J lost 4 bases, and 3 bases stayed unmatched. In germline, CDR1 is MDHEN, CDR2 SYDVKM.

The CDR3 nucleotides read TGTGCCAGCAGCGTAGGGCCCCGAACAGGGACAGAGACCCAGTACTTC. This codes for CASSVGPRTGTETQYF. The chain couples TRBV9 to TRBJ2-5; tentative D call: TRBD1 (6 bases). This CDR3 has 16 residues. The germline CDR1 and CDR2 sequences are SGDLS and YYNGEE. V lost 0 bases to trimming and J lost 4 bases, with 16 bases between them.

The rearrangement links TRBV11-3 to TRBJ1-3; no definite D call. Trimming took 0 bases from V and 2 from J, leaving 8 bases between them. This CDR3 is 15 amino acids long. Germline values: CDR1 SGHNT, CDR2 YENEEA. CDR3 amino acids: CASSLDGVAGNTIYF. The CDR3 bases are TGTGCCAGCAGCTTAGACGGGGTAGCTGGAAACACCATATATTTT.

This CDR3 is CASSPGGWTGELFF. The CDR3 bases are TGTGCCAGCAGTCCCGGGGGATGGACCGGGGAGCTGTTTTTT. The chain links TRBV27 to TRBJ2-2, with D possibly matching TRBD2 (6 bases). Germline-derived CDR1 and CDR2 are MNHEY and SMNVEV (reference sequence). Trimming pared 5 bases from V and 5 bases from J, leaving 12 bases between. The CDR3 length is 14 residues.

The chain carries TRBV7-9 and TRBJ2-2, with TRBD2 matching 7 bases. The CDR3 runs 17 residues. Germline trimming cut 3 bases from V and 3 bases from J; bases unmatched to any gene: 10. Germline CDR1 and CDR2: SEHNR and FQNEAQ (reference sequence). The CDR3 sequence is CASSFKAGAGDTGELFF. The DNA of the CDR3 is TGTGCCAGCAGCTTCAAGGCGGGAGCGGGTGACACCGGGGAGCTGTTTTTT.

This sequence joins TRBV5-4 and TRBJ1-2; D is uncertain. The CDR3 is 13 amino acids. Trimming cost V 4 bases and J 2 bases, with 9 bases left between them. The germline V gene has CDR1 SGHNT and CDR2 YYREEE (reference sequence). CDR3 DNA sequence: TGTGCCAGCAGCGTGGACGGGAACTATGGCTACACCTTC. This sequence encodes CASSVDGNYGYTF.

The chain is built from TRBV2 and TRBJ1-2, with D possibly TRBD1 on 6 matching bases. This CDR3 has 14 amino acids. V lost 5 bases and J 4 bases, leaving 14 bases between the germline ends. Germline V gene data show CDR1 as SNHLY and CDR2 as FYNNEI. The CDR3 region has the DNA TGTGCCAGCAGTAAGATGGGCAGGGGCTATGGCTACACCTTC. It translates to CASSKMGRGYGYTF.

The chain links TRBV6-4 to TRBJ2-7, with 9 bases matching TRBD2. The germline gives CDR1 MRHNA, CDR2 SNTAGT. After removal of 2 bases from V and 2 bases from J, the junction contained 10 bases not matched to a gene. This CDR3 is 17 amino acids long. CDR3 residues: CASSDLPGLADPYEQYF. For the CDR3, the DNA is TGTGCCAGCAGTGACCTTCCGGGACTAGCAGACCCCTACGAGCAGTACTTC.

J is TRBJ2-7 and V is TRBV18, with D maybe TRBD1 (7 bases). The length of the CDR3 is 15 residues. V was cut by 2 bases and J by 3 bases, with 14 bases left in between. Germline CDR1 and CDR2: KGHSH and LQKENI. In DNA, the CDR3 is TGTGCCAGCTCACCAGGAGGGACAGAATTCTACGAGCAGTACTTC. It yields the protein CASSPGGTEFYEQYF.

With respect to this clone: Germline is not matched at one junction end, which may reflect a read error. The sample has other DNA sequences that encode this CDR3 too. The gene calls are TRBV3-1 (or the pseudogene TRBV3-2) and TRBJ1-2, with D unclear. Germline V gives CDR1 LGHDT, CDR2 YNNKEL (reference sequence). This CDR3 is built from 12 residues. CDR3: CASSQSSYGYTF. In DNA form, the CDR3 reads TGTGCCAGCAGCCAATCGAGCTATGGTTACACCTTC.